This TCR beta chain stems from a study of early T cells in non-severe SARS-CoV-2 infection. About the research overall: It was bulk RNA from unsorted whole blood that was sequenced, and the chains were unpaired.

By sample fraction, this clonotype is medium-sized. The antigen is undetermined. CDR3 size: 15 residues. V gave up 5 bases and J gave up 7 bases; unmatched junction bases: 7. The germline gives CDR1 SGHVS, CDR2 FNYEAQ. Study results and limitations: Anti-spike CD8 responses were favored by VDJdb matching, which missed private and CD4 specificities.

In the library, individual cDNA molecules carried attached unique molecular identifiers. TCRdb processed the 5' RACE reads anew with MiXCR; each CDR3 protein has one entry. The sample lists around 53,000 distinct CDR3 sequences; 12% were seen once. The sample consisted of whole blood. The genes are TRBV7-6 and TRBJ2-1, with 11 bases aligning to TRBD2. This TCR came from an adult who was a healthcare worker with PCR-confirmed SARS-CoV-2 infection or an uninfected control (not recorded which). The CDR3 nucleotides read TGTGCCAGCAGCCCCGTAGCGGGAGGGAGGAATGAGCAGTTCTTC. Its protein is CASSPVAGGRNEQFF.